A selection of T cell receptor beta chains follows, all from one sample in a study of control samples from healthy donors and cancer patients. TCRdb's table, derived via immunoSEQ multiplex PCR, lists solely in-frame clones and lacks some. The table includes tens of thousands of clones, under 95% detected once. What was sequenced was PBMCs. The source is a woman aged 40 to 50 with head and neck cancer. Both conserved end residues are part of each CDR3. D genes are given only for firm matches.

CDR3nt: TGTGCCAGCAGTTCCCCCGGGGCAGCCACGGTCGGAAAACTGTTTTTT
CDR3aa: CASSSPGAATVGKLFF
j_gene: TRBJ1-4
len: 16
d_gene: NA
v_gene: TRBV28

CDR3nt: TGTGCCAGCAGCTTATTGGGGCCGAACACTGAAGCTTTCTTT
CDR3aa: CASSLLGPNTEAFF
j_gene: TRBJ1-1
len: 14
d_gene: NA
v_gene: TRBV7-9

CDR3nt: TGTGCCAGCAGCTTGACACGGAATACCGGGGAAAAACTGTTTTTT
CDR3aa: CASSLTRNTGEKLFF
j_gene: TRBJ1-4
len: 15
d_gene: NA
v_gene: TRBV5-4

CDR3nt: TGTGCCAGCAGCACAGGGTTTTATAGCAATCAGCCCCAGCATTTT
CDR3aa: CASSTGFYSNQPQHF
j_gene: TRBJ1-5
len: 15
d_gene: NA
v_gene: TRBV6-5

CDR3nt: TGTGCCAGCAGTTTATGGGGGGGCAGTTTTAGGCATGGCTACACCTTC
CDR3aa: CASSLWGGSFRHGYTF
j_gene: TRBJ1-2
len: 16
d_gene: NA
v_gene: TRBV28

CDR3nt: TGCGCCAGCAGCCAGAAACAGGGTCAGGCAGCCGAGCAGTACTTC
CDR3aa: CASSQKQGQAAEQYF
j_gene: TRBJ2-7
len: 15
d_gene: NA
v_gene: TRBV4-1

CDR3nt: TGTGCCAGCAGTGGGGACGGGAACACTGAAGCTTTCTTT
CDR3aa: CASSGDGNTEAFF
j_gene: TRBJ1-1
len: 13
d_gene: NA
v_gene: TRBV2

CDR3nt: TGTGCCAGCAGTCCCGGGACAGGGGGATCCGAGCAGTACTTC
CDR3aa: CASSPGTGGSEQYF
j_gene: TRBJ2-7
len: 14
d_gene: TRBD1
v_gene: TRBV27

CDR3nt: TGTGCCAGCGTGGACAGGGGGAGGGACACTGAAGCTTTCTTT
CDR3aa: CASVDRGRDTEAFF
j_gene: TRBJ1-1
len: 14
d_gene: TRBD1
v_gene: TRBV5-4

CDR3nt: TGTGCCAGCAGGGGGACTAGCGGCACCGGGGAGCTGTTTTTT
CDR3aa: CASRGTSGTGELFF
j_gene: TRBJ2-2
len: 14
d_gene: TRBD2
v_gene: TRBV2

CDR3nt: TGTGCCAGCAGCTTTGAGGGGGTCACTGAAGCTTTCTTT
CDR3aa: CASSFEGVTEAFF
j_gene: TRBJ1-1
len: 13
d_gene: NA
v_gene: TRBV7-2

CDR3nt: TGTGCCAGCAGCGTCCGGTTAGGGAACACTGAAGCTTTCTTT
CDR3aa: CASSVRLGNTEAFF
j_gene: TRBJ1-1
len: 14
d_gene: NA
v_gene: TRBV11-1

CDR3nt: TGCGCCAGCAGCCAAGCGACAGGGGCTGCTAATGAAAAACTGTTTTTT
CDR3aa: CASSQATGAANEKLFF
j_gene: TRBJ1-4
len: 16
d_gene: TRBD1
v_gene: TRBV4-1

CDR3nt: TGTGCCAGCAGCTTAGTGGGACCTTGGGGCTACACCTTC
CDR3aa: CASSLVGPWGYTF
j_gene: TRBJ1-2
len: 13
d_gene: NA
v_gene: TRBV7-2

CDR3nt: TGTGCCAGCAGTTTTATCGGCTACACTGAAGCTTTCTTT
CDR3aa: CASSFIGYTEAFF
j_gene: TRBJ1-1
len: 13
d_gene: NA
v_gene: TRBV12-3/TRBV12-4

CDR3nt: TGTGCCAGCACCTTGAGGGACAGGGGGTTTTACGAGCAGTACTTC
CDR3aa: CASTLRDRGFYEQYF
j_gene: TRBJ2-7
len: 15
d_gene: NA
v_gene: TRBV21-1

CDR3nt: TGTGCCAGCAGCTCAGGGGCCGGGGCCAACGTCCTGACTTTC
CDR3aa: CASSSGAGANVLTF
j_gene: TRBJ2-6
len: 14
d_gene: NA
v_gene: TRBV7-3

CDR3nt: TGTGCCAGCAGTTTTGCAGGGAGCTACGAGCAGTACTTC
CDR3aa: CASSFAGSYEQYF
j_gene: TRBJ2-7
len: 13
d_gene: NA
v_gene: TRBV27

CDR3nt: TGTGCCAGCAGTGAAGTCAGGGAAACTGGCTACACCTTC
CDR3aa: CASSEVRETGYTF
j_gene: TRBJ1-2
len: 13
d_gene: NA
v_gene: TRBV6-1

CDR3nt: TGTGCCTGGATTGACAGTTTGAACACTGAAGCTTTCTTT
CDR3aa: CAWIDSLNTEAFF
j_gene: TRBJ1-1
len: 13
d_gene: NA
v_gene: TRBV30

CDR3nt: TGTGCCATCAGTGAAGGGCTAGCGGGAGGGCCACGGGCAGATACGCAGTATTTT
CDR3aa: CAISEGLAGGPRADTQYF
j_gene: TRBJ2-3
len: 18
d_gene: TRBD2
v_gene: TRBV10-3

CDR3nt: TGCGCCAGCAGCCAAGGCCTGGATCAGCCCCAGCATTTT
CDR3aa: CASSQGLDQPQHF
j_gene: TRBJ1-5
len: 13
d_gene: NA
v_gene: TRBV4-1

CDR3nt: TGCGCCAGCAGCCTCGGTAGCGGGAGAGCGGCAGATACGCAGTATTTT
CDR3aa: CASSLGSGRAADTQYF
j_gene: TRBJ2-3
len: 16
d_gene: TRBD2
v_gene: TRBV5-1

CDR3nt: TGTGCCAGCAGCGCCGCCCAAGGGCAGGGGGATGGCTACACCTTC
CDR3aa: CASSAAQGQGDGYTF
j_gene: TRBJ1-2
len: 15
d_gene: TRBD1
v_gene: TRBV7-2

CDR3nt: TGTGCCAGCAGTTTACGATCGACTGCCACCTACGAGCAGTACTTC
CDR3aa: CASSLRSTATYEQYF
j_gene: TRBJ2-7
len: 15
d_gene: NA
v_gene: TRBV27

CDR3nt: TGTGCCAGCAGTTACAGGGGGCGCGAGGATGGCTACACCTTC
CDR3aa: CASSYRGREDGYTF
j_gene: TRBJ1-2
len: 14
d_gene: TRBD1
v_gene: TRBV6-2/TRBV6-3

CDR3nt: TGTGCCAGCAGTTTGGACGGGGATGAAAATGGCTACACCTTC
CDR3aa: CASSLDGDENGYTF
j_gene: TRBJ1-2
len: 14
d_gene: NA
v_gene: TRBV27

CDR3nt: TGTGCCAGCAGCCAAGATACCCTAGCGGGATACACCGGGGAGCTGTTTTTT
CDR3aa: CASSQDTLAGYTGELFF
j_gene: TRBJ2-2
len: 17
d_gene: TRBD2
v_gene: TRBV14